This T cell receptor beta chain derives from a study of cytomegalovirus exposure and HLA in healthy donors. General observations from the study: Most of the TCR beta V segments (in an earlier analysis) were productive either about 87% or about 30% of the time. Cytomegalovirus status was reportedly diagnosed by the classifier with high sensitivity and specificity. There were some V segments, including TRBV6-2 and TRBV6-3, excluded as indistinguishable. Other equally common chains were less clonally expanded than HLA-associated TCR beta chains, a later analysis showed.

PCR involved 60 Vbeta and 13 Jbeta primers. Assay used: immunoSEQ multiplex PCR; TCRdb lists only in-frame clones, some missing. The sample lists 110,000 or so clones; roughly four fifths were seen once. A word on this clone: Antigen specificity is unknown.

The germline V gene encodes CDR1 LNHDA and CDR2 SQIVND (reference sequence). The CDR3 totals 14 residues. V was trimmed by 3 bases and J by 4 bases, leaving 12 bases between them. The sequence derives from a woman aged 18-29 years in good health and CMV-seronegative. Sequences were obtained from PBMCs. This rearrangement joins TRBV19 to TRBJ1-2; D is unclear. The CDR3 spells CASSMVSNPYGYTF. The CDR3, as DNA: TGTGCCAGTAGTATGGTCAGTAATCCCTATGGCTACACCTTC.